This T cell receptor (beta chain) came from a study of T cell repertoires in cytomegalovirus infection. Study context: Public TCR beta signature analysis indicated the presence of both CMV infection and matching HLA type.

Of note for this clonotype: Its antigen is unidentified.

The V gene lost 3 bases and the J gene lost 4 bases, with 9 bases spanning the gap. Germline V gene sequence: CDR1 MNHEY, CDR2 SMNVEV (reference sequence). This CDR3 region has 13 residues. TCRdb re-derived calls from the reads in MiXCR, one entry per CDR3 protein. The sample holds roughly 920,000 distinct CDR3 sequences, around 29% seen once. Study-level points and caveats: The study identified carriers of CMV plus the relevant HLA from cumulative public TCR beta family frequency. HLA-C-restricted TCR beta clonotypes specific for CMV led the ex vivo response.

The sequence derives from a human donor in good health (CMV status not recorded). Some clones in this sample may be carry-over from other donors' samples. The V gene is TRBV27, the J gene TRBJ1-1; no clear D. This specimen consisted of cultured CD8+ T cells from PBMCs, obtained from culture after CMV antigen stimulation. The CDR3 nucleotides are TGTGCCAGCAGTTTCCAGCGGGGCACTGAAGCTTTCTTT. Translated, it gives CASSFQRGTEAFF.